These 18 T cell receptor beta chains originate from one sample sequenced in a study of TIL therapy for anti-PD-1-resistant metastatic lung cancer. The libraries were made with immunoSEQ v3. Here immunoSEQ multiplex PCR was the method, and the copy in TCRdb shows in-frame clones only, minus some. Among about 60,000 clones listed, around 63% were seen once. Regarding time point: pre-treatment sample, taken before nivolumab and TIL therapy. The sample was blood, taken at baseline. These receptor sequences come from a person aged 25-85 years with non-small cell lung cancer.

The chain uses TRBV30 and TRBJ1-2, with D possibly TRBD1 on 6 matching bases. Germline values: CDR1 GTSNPN, CDR2 SVGIG (reference sequence). This CDR3 is 15 amino acids long. Trimming cost V 0 bases and J 0 bases, with 11 bases left between them. CDR3 coding DNA: TGTGCCTGGAGTGTAGGGGGATCAACTAACTATGGCTACACCTTC. Translation: CAWSVGGSTNYGYTF.

This clone occurred a few times. Here the CDR3 DNA reads TGTGCCAGTTCCCGGGACACCTATGGCTACACCTTC. This codes for CASSRDTYGYTF. This rearrangement joins TRBV19 to TRBJ1-2, with a tentative D call TRBD1 (6 bases). This CDR3 is 12 amino acids long. Trimming pared 8 bases from V and 4 bases from J, leaving 11 bases between. Germline V gene data show CDR1 as LNHDA and CDR2 as SQIVND (reference sequence).

This CDR3 reads CASKILAGASTDTQYF. The DNA for the CDR3 is TGTGCCAGTAAAATCCTAGCGGGGGCCAGCACAGATACGCAGTATTTT. The gene calls are TRBV19 and TRBJ2-3; TRBD2 matches at 10 bases. V lost 7 bases to trimming and J lost 0 bases; unmatched junction nucleotides: 7. Per the germline V gene, CDR1 is LNHDA and CDR2 is SQIVND (reference sequence). This CDR3 has 16 residues.

This rearrangement joins TRBV4-1 to TRBJ1-2; no reliable D call. The V end was cut by 1 base, the J end by 8 bases, with 14 bases between. Germline assignment: CDR1 MGHRA and CDR2 YSYEKL. The CDR3 is 14 amino acids. The CDR3 protein is CASSQVKPGVGYTF. The CDR3 coding sequence is TGCGCCAGCAGCCAAGTAAAACCGGGAGTGGGCTACACCTTC.

The chain recombines TRBV25-1 with TRBJ1-5, with 10 bases aligning to TRBD1. CDR1 and CDR2 from the germline V gene are MGHDK and SYGVNS. The CDR3 spans 17 residues. Losses at the gene ends were 3 bases for V and 3 bases for J; bases not matched to a gene: 8. The CDR3 here is CASSEGLGTGANQPQHF. The CDR3 DNA sequence: TGTGCCAGCAGTGAGGGGCTAGGGACAGGGGCCAATCAGCCCCAGCATTTT.

V is TRBV10-3 and J is TRBJ2-1; D is perhaps TRBD1 (6 bases). V dropped 7 bases and J dropped 0 bases, with 7 bases sitting between them. CDR1 and CDR2 from the germline V gene are ENHRY and SYGVKD. This CDR3 is built from 13 residues. The CDR3 DNA reads as TGTGCCATCATGGACAGCTCCTACAATGAGCAGTTCTTC. This encodes CAIMDSSYNEQFF.

The chain carries TRBV5-1 and TRBJ1-4; tentatively, D is TRBD1 (5 bases). Looked up from germline, CDR1 is SGHRS and CDR2 is YFSETQ. V was pared by 6 bases and J by 0 bases, with 21 bases between. The CDR3 is 18 amino acids. CDR3 residues: CASKRFPAGIATNEKLFF. In nucleotides, the CDR3 is TGCGCCAGCAAACGTTTTCCGGCAGGGATTGCAACTAATGAAAAACTGTTTTTT.

The V and J genes are TRBV6-5 and TRBJ1-1, with 7 bases aligning to TRBD1. Germline CDR1 reads MNHEY; CDR2 reads SVGAGI. V gave up 2 bases and J gave up 4 bases; unmatched junction bases: 4. This CDR3 is built from 14 residues. The CDR3 loop reads CASSYRGQTTEAFF. DNA for the CDR3: TGTGCCAGCAGTTACAGGGGGCAGACCACTGAAGCTTTCTTT.

The chain couples TRBV30 to TRBJ1-6; D may be TRBD1 (5 bases). In germline, CDR1 is GTSNPN, CDR2 SVGIG (reference sequence). This CDR3 is built from 13 residues. V lost 4 bases to trimming and J lost 3 bases, with 7 bases between them. The CDR3 here is CAWKTVYNSPLHF. For the CDR3, the DNA is TGTGCCTGGAAGACAGTCTATAATTCACCCCTCCACTTT.

This sequence joins TRBV7-2 and TRBJ2-1; D call uncertain. Trimming pared 2 bases from V and 5 bases from J, leaving 10 bases between. Germline CDR1 SGHTA, CDR2 FQGNSA. The CDR3 consists of 14 residues. DNA of the CDR3: TGTGCCAGCAGCTTATGGGCAGCGAACAATGAGCAGTTCTTC. It translates to CASSLWAANNEQFF.

This clone was found once. This sequence joins TRBV4-1 and TRBJ2-7; D assignment may be TRBD1 or TRBD2 (5 bases each). Per the germline V gene, CDR1 is MGHRA and CDR2 is YSYEKL. The ends were cut back, 1 base at V and 2 bases at J, with 24 bases in the middle. The CDR3 is made up of 19 amino acids. Here the CDR3 DNA reads TGCGCCAGCAGCCAAGTTAAATTTATGGGGACCGAGTTCACCTACGAGCAGTACTTC. The encoded protein is CASSQVKFMGTEFTYEQYF.

The chain has TRBV7-8 and TRBJ1-4; 8 bases align to TRBD1. Losses at the gene ends were 4 bases for V and 7 bases for J; bases not matched to a gene: 5. CDR1 SGHVS and CDR2 FQNEAQ come from the germline V gene. The CDR3 spans 14 residues. In nucleotides, the CDR3 is TGTGCCAGCAGCTCAGGGGGCGCAGGTGAAAAACTGTTTTTT. Translated: CASSSGGAGEKLFF. Using reference TRBV7-8 and TRBJ1-4 for the parts outside the CDR3, the full variable domain is GAGVSQSPRYKVAKRGQDVALRCDPISGHVSLFWYQQALGQGPEFLTYFQNEAQLDKSGLPSDRFFAERPEGSVSTLKIQRTQQEDSAVYLCASSSGGAGEKLFFGSGTQLSVL.

V usage is TRBV7-2 and J usage is TRBJ1-5; 9 bases map to TRBD1. Germline trimming cut 3 bases from V and 6 bases from J; bases unmatched to any gene: 6. CDR3 size: 15 residues. Germline assignment: CDR1 SGHTA and CDR2 FQGNSA. The CDR3 sequence is CASSLGQGLVQPQHF. Here the CDR3 DNA reads TGTGCCAGCAGCTTGGGACAGGGACTCGTTCAGCCCCAGCATTTT.

The chain couples TRBV5-1 to TRBJ1-1; 8 nucleotides align to TRBD1. This CDR3 region has 15 residues. V lost 4 bases to trimming and J lost 2 bases; unmatched junction nucleotides: 7. CDR1 SGHRS and CDR2 YFSETQ come from the germline V gene. CDR3 sequence: CASSLGQGGNTEAFF. DNA for the CDR3: TGCGCCAGCAGCCTCGGACAGGGCGGAAACACTGAAGCTTTCTTT.

This rearrangement joins TRBV5-4 to TRBJ2-7; D call uncertain. Trimming took off 0 bases at V and 4 bases at J, with 11 bases between the two ends. The CDR3 covers 14 residues. CDR1 SGHNT and CDR2 YYREEE come from the germline V gene (reference sequence). In nucleotides, the CDR3 is TGTGCCAGCAGCTTGGGGGCAGCATCTTACGAGCAGTACTTC. The encoded protein is CASSLGAASYEQYF.

The J gene is TRBJ2-7, the V gene TRBV5-4; 8 positions match TRBD1. V was pared by 4 bases and J by 6 bases, with 6 bases of the junction left unmatched. The CDR3 has 13 residues. Germline values: CDR1 SGHNT, CDR2 YYREEE (reference sequence). The CDR3 is CASSGGQGGEQYF. CDR3 DNA: TGTGCCAGCAGCGGAGGACAGGGCGGCGAGCAGTACTTC.

The rearrangement uses TRBV4-1 and TRBJ2-7, with 13 bases fitting TRBD2. Germline V gives CDR1 MGHRA, CDR2 YSYEKL. V was clipped by 3 bases and J by 7 bases; unmatched bases: 6. The CDR3 loop spans 15 amino acids. The CDR3: CASSHGLAGAGEQYF. DNA of the CDR3: TGCGCCAGCAGCCACGGACTAGCGGGAGCGGGGGAGCAGTACTTC.

The chain is built from TRBV10-3 and TRBJ2-1; 9 nucleotides agree with TRBD2. The CDR3 is made up of 14 amino acids. Per germline, CDR1 ENHRY and CDR2 SYGVKD. V shed 3 bases and J 11 bases; nucleotides not matched to a gene: 8. The CDR3 here is CAISELLAGSKQFF. The CDR3 nucleotides are TGTGCCATCAGTGAACTGCTAGCGGGAAGTAAGCAGTTCTTC.